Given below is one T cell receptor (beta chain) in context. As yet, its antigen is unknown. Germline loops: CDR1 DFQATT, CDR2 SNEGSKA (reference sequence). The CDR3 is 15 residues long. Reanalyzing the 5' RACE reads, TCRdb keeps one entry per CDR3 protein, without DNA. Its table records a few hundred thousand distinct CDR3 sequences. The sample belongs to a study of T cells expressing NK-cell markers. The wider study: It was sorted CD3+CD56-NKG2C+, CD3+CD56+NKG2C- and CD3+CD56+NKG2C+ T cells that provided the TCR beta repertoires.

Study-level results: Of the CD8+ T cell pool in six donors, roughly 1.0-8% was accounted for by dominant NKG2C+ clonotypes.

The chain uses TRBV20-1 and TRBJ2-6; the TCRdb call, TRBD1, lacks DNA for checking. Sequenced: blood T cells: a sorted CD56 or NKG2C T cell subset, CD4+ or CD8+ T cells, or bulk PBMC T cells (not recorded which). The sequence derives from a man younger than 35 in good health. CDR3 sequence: CSARSPGRDSGVLTF.